Listed below are T cell receptor beta chains from one sample, sequenced in a study of human T cells and chemical hapten exposure. TCRdb passed the RACE reads through MiXCR, listing each CDR3 protein once. The sample shows approximately 84,000 distinct CDR3 sequences, over 8.5% of them seen only once. The sequencing sample was made of whole blood. The receptors here all came from a male donor in good health. Some clones in this sample may be carry-over from other donors' samples. Both conserved end residues are part of each CDR3. A D gene is named only where the DNA matches it firmly. Size values are once, few and many counts, or a class for expanded clones, and some rows have none.

V,size,J,D,DNA,CDR3
TRBV6-2/TRBV6-3,few,TRBJ2-3,-,TGTGCCAGCAGTTTTCAATACACAGATACGCAGTATTTT,CASSFQYTDTQYF
TRBV11-2,many,TRBJ1-1,TRBD1,TGTGCCAGCAGCATCCGACAGGGAGGAAGGAACACTGAAGCTTTCTTT,CASSIRQGGRNTEAFF
TRBV7-2,-,TRBJ2-5,-,TGTGCCAGCAGCTTACCCGTCCAAGAGACCCAGTACTTC,CASSLPVQETQYF
TRBV29-1,few,TRBJ1-1,-,TGCAGCGCCCGGACCGGGTTTAACACTGAAGCTTTCTTT,CSARTGFNTEAFF
TRBV5-1,-,TRBJ2-7,TRBD2,TGCGCCAGCAGCAGCACTAGCGGGGGTACCTACGAGCAGTACTTC,CASSSTSGGTYEQYF
TRBV25-1,many,TRBJ2-5,-,TGTGCCAGCAGTGGGTCCTTCAGGGGCCCAAGCCAAGAGACCCAGTACTTC,CASSGSFRGPSQETQYF
TRBV6-1,few,TRBJ2-5,-,TGTGCCAGCAGAAGGGCCTCCCAAGAGACCCAGTACTTC,CASRRASQETQYF
TRBV20-1,few,TRBJ1-5,-,TGCAGTGCCCGCACAGGGAGCAATCAGCCCCAGCATTTT,CSARTGSNQPQHF
TRBV29-1,-,TRBJ2-1,TRBD1,TGCAGCGTTGAAGGGGACAGTTACAATGAGCAGTTCTTC,CSVEGDSYNEQFF
TRBV12-3/TRBV12-4,many,TRBJ2-1,TRBD2,TGTGCCAGCAGTCCTAGCGGGACCTTTACGAATGAGCAGTTCTTC,CASSPSGTFTNEQFF
TRBV20-1,many,TRBJ1-1,TRBD1,TGCAGTGCCGAGAACAGGGGATTGAACACTGAAGCTTTCTTT,CSAENRGLNTEAFF
TRBV5-1,many,TRBJ2-3,TRBD1,TGCGCCAGCAGCTTCGGGACAGCGGCATCAACAGATACGCAGTATTTT,CASSFGTAASTDTQYF
TRBV7-3,few,TRBJ2-1,-,TGTGCCAGCAGCTTAGGGGGGCCTCGTAACAATGAGCAGTTCTTC,CASSLGGPRNNEQFF
TRBV12-3/TRBV12-4,few,TRBJ2-7,-,TGTGCCAGCAGTTTAGAAGTGAGGGGTATAAACGAGCAGTACTTC,CASSLEVRGINEQYF
TRBV29-1,-,TRBJ2-1,TRBD2,TGCAGCGTTGGGACTAGCCCGAATGAGCAGTTCTTC,CSVGTSPNEQFF
TRBV20-1,-,TRBJ2-1,TRBD2,TGCAGTGCTATAGGGACCCTAGCGGGAAGGGAGCAGTTCTTC,CSAIGTLAGREQFF
TRBV6-5,-,TRBJ2-5,-,TGTGCCAGCAGTTACCGTCAGGGGGGGGATGAGACCCAGTACTTC,CASSYRQGGDETQYF
TRBV4-3,few,TRBJ2-4,-,TGCGCCAGCAGCCAAGCCGCAGGGGCCAAAAACATTCAGTACTTC,CASSQAAGAKNIQYF
TRBV27,-,TRBJ1-5,-,TGTGCCAGCAGTTTCCGAGAGAATCAGCCCCAGCATTTT,CASSFRENQPQHF
TRBV15,-,TRBJ1-2,-,TGTGCCACCAGCAGAGATCTCAGATATGGCTACACCTTC,CATSRDLRYGYTF
TRBV3-1,-,TRBJ2-1,-,TGTGCCAGCAGCCAGCAGGGCCTCTCCCATGAGCAGTTCTTC,CASSQQGLSHEQFF
TRBV21-1,few,TRBJ2-5,-,TGTGCCAGCAGCAGTAGAAGGGACTTCGAGAAAGAGACCCAGTACTTC,CASSSRRDFEKETQYF
TRBV12-5,-,TRBJ1-1,-,TGTGCTAGTGGTTCCCCAGGTTCTGAAGCTTTCTTT,CASGSPGSEAFF
TRBV7-2,few,TRBJ2-1,TRBD1,TGTGCCAGCAGCTTACCCCTCCGGGACAGGGGACACAATGAGCAGTTCTTC,CASSLPLRDRGHNEQFF
TRBV18,few,TRBJ2-7,-,TGTGCCAGCTCACCGCGACACGACCTCTACGAGCAGTACTTC,CASSPRHDLYEQYF
TRBV12-3/TRBV12-4,many,TRBJ1-2,TRBD1,TGTGCCAGCAGTTTTGCGGGACAGCCTAACTATGGCTACACCTTC,CASSFAGQPNYGYTF
TRBV6-1,once,TRBJ1-4,-,TGTGCCAGCAGTGAAAGGACCCAAGCCCATGAAAAACTGTTTTTT,CASSERTQAHEKLFF
TRBV27,few,TRBJ2-2,-,TGTGCCAGCACCCAGAGGGCAGGGAACACCGGGGAGCTGTTTTTT,CASTQRAGNTGELFF
TRBV11-2,many,TRBJ1-1,TRBD1,TGTGCCAGCAGCTTAGTGCCAGGGGGAGGAGGTGAAGCTTTCTTT,CASSLVPGGGGEAFF
TRBV9,many,TRBJ2-2,TRBD2,TGTGCCAGCAGCCGGGGACTAGCGGGGGGCGACACCGGGGAGCTGTTTTTT,CASSRGLAGGDTGELFF
TRBV20-1,few,TRBJ1-1,-,TGCAGTGCCAGTCGGGGCTCTCGGGGGGCTGAAGCTTTCTTT,CSASRGSRGAEAFF
TRBV12-3/TRBV12-4,few,TRBJ1-2,-,TGTGCCAGCACCACCACAGGGTCCGGCTACACCTTC,CASTTTGSGYTF
TRBV9,many,TRBJ2-1,-,TGTGCCAGCAGGAGCGGCAATGAGCAGTTCTTC,CASRSGNEQFF
TRBV6-2/TRBV6-3,many,TRBJ2-3,-,TGTGCCAGCAGTTACCTTGGGGCCGGCACAGATACGCAGTATTTT,CASSYLGAGTDTQYF
TRBV6-5,few,TRBJ2-1,TRBD1,TGTGCCAGCAGACCCGGACAGGGTCATGAGCAGTTCTTC,CASRPGQGHEQFF
TRBV10-3,-,TRBJ1-5,-,TGTGCCATCAGCGAGACGGGGCTTAGCAATCAGCCCCAGCATTTT,CAISETGLSNQPQHF
TRBV15,few,TRBJ2-3,TRBD1,TGTGCCACCAGCAGAGGGGGGACAGGGCACTCTAGCACAGATACGCAGTATTTT,CATSRGGTGHSSTDTQYF
TRBV6-5,-,TRBJ1-4,-,TGTGCCAGCAGTCCCGGTCGGGAAAAACTGTTTTTT,CASSPGREKLFF
TRBV18,many,TRBJ2-5,-,TGTGCCAGCTCACCACAGGGGGAAGAGACCCAGTACTTC,CASSPQGEETQYF
TRBV27,-,TRBJ2-6,-,TGTGCCAGCAGTTCGGACAGTAGGGCCAACGTCCTGACTTTC,CASSSDSRANVLTF
TRBV6-5,-,TRBJ2-1,-,TGTGCCAGCAGTTGGCGACTATGGGGAAATGAGCAGTTCTTC,CASSWRLWGNEQFF
TRBV4-1,-,TRBJ1-2,TRBD1,TGCGCCAGCAGCCTTTTCGTAGACAGGGAAGGGCCTGGCTACACCTTC,CASSLFVDREGPGYTF